This T cell receptor beta chain was found in a study of blood T cells in healthy people across ages. Using a J-beta primer mix together with a sample-barcoded 5' primer, a second PCR was run for about 6 to 12 cycles. TCRdb reanalysed the 5' RACE reads using MiXCR and keeps one entry per CDR3 protein. The profile covers hundreds of thousands of distinct CDR3 sequences, with approximately 65% appearing a single time and 28% taken by the ten largest. Trimming left V 5 bases short and J 4 bases short, with 13 bases between. Germline V CDR1 and CDR2: MNHEY, SMNVEV (reference sequence). CDR3 length equals 14 residues.

The J gene is TRBJ2-3, the V gene TRBV27, with D perhaps matching TRBD2 (5 bases). The receptor was derived from a man aged 25-45 years in good health. Sequenced: blood. CDR3 in amino acids: CASSTTRVADTQYF. DNA for the CDR3: TGTGCCAGCAGTACCACTAGGGTTGCAGATACGCAGTATTTT.